The 25 T cell receptor beta chains below all came from one sample that was sequenced in a study of regulatory T cells in long-lasting Graves disease. Both iRepertoire HTBI primers and Arm-PCR of CDR3 regions were used to build the TCR beta libraries. One entry per CDR3 protein results from TCRdb running MiXCR on the multiplex PCR reads. The sample consists of more than 650,000 distinct CDR3 sequences, around 32% of them appearing once. Time point in this sample: persistent/refractory GD, antithyroid drugs over 5 years with positive TRAb. PBMCs were the source of the RNA used for TCR sequencing. This sample comprised peripheral blood mononuclear cells (PBMCs), obtained when the disease was refractory, from a patient treated with antithyroid drugs. The receptors were gathered from a female donor with Graves disease.

V usage is TRBV9 and J usage is TRBJ1-6, with D maybe TRBD1 (5 bases). The germline V gene has CDR1 SGDLS and CDR2 YYNGEE. The CDR3 is 15 amino acids. The V gene lost 4 bases and the J gene lost 5 bases, with 13 bases spanning the gap. CDR3 DNA: TGTGCCAGCAGCCCCCCGGGGACGGATAATTCACCCCTCCACTTT. It translates to CASSPPGTDNSPLHF.

The chain carries TRBV7-6 and TRBJ1-4, with D perhaps TRBD1 (5 bases). Looked up from germline, CDR1 is SGHVS and CDR2 is FNYEAQ. This CDR3 is 13 amino acids long. Trimming took 8 bases from V and 6 from J, leaving 13 bases between them. The CDR3 region has the DNA TGTGCCAGCGGCCAGGGAGTGGATGAAAAACTGTTTTTT. It is translated as CASGQGVDEKLFF.

This CDR3 reads CASSLGRLHQETQYF. CDR3 DNA: TGCGCCAGCAGCTTGGGCAGGCTACACCAAGAGACCCAGTACTTC. This chain uses TRBV5-1 with TRBJ2-5; D remains unclear. Trimming removed 0 bases from V and 0 bases from J, with 9 bases in between. Germline-derived CDR1 and CDR2 are SGHRS and YFSETQ. CDR3 length: 15 residues.

There are a few counts of this clonotype. V is TRBV6-1 and J is TRBJ1-5; D not certain. The V gene lost 6 bases and the J gene lost 2 bases, with 11 bases spanning the gap. Germline V CDR1 and CDR2: MNHNS, SASEGT. CDR3 size: 14 residues. The CDR3 DNA is TGTGCCAGCAGCCACAAAGCGGGCAATCAGCCCCAGCATTTT. Translated, it gives CASSHKAGNQPQHF.

This clonotype has only a few counts. The chain has TRBV2 and TRBJ2-2; D uncertain. The V and J ends lost 10 bases and 4 bases respectively, with 10 bases between them. From germline, CDR1 is SNHLY and CDR2 FYNNEI. The CDR3 sequence is 12 residues long. CDR3 loop: CAIIDFTGELFF. CDR3 DNA sequence: TGTGCCATAATAGATTTCACCGGGGAGCTGTTTTTT.

V gene TRBV5-1 combines with J gene TRBJ1-4; D unresolved. V was pared by 0 bases and J by 2 bases, with 11 bases between. The CDR3 totals 16 residues. Per germline, CDR1 SGHRS and CDR2 YFSETQ. This CDR3 reads CASSLVTASTNEKLFF. The CDR3 DNA sequence: TGCGCCAGCAGCTTGGTAACAGCTTCCACTAATGAAAAACTGTTTTTT.

The chain joins TRBV12-3 or TRBV12-4 to TRBJ2-5, with a possible D match to TRBD1 (5 bases). Deletions cut 5 bases from V and 5 bases from J, with 18 bases between. This CDR3 has 15 residues. The CDR3 nucleotides are TGTGCCAGCAGTACAGGATCAGCCCTGAGGGAGACCCAGTACTTC. It translates to CASSTGSALRETQYF.

The chain joins TRBV12-3 or TRBV12-4 to TRBJ1-1; possibly TRBD1 for D (5 bases). The V end was cut by 1 base, the J end by 1 base, with 13 bases between. The CDR3 consists of 16 residues. The CDR3 DNA sequence: TGTGCCAGCAGTTTAGGTCTCAACAGGCGGAACACTGAAGCTTTCTTT. Protein sequence: CASSLGLNRRNTEAFF.

The chain combines TRBV30 with TRBJ1-3; D gene ambiguous. Trimming pared 2 bases from V and 4 bases from J, leaving 12 bases between. The CDR3 loop spans 14 amino acids. CDR1 and CDR2 (germline): GTSNPN, SVGIG (reference sequence). The CDR3 DNA is TGTGCCTGGAGTAGGGCAACTTCAGGAAACACCATATATTTT. It encodes CAWSRATSGNTIYF.

This sequence joins TRBV12-3 or TRBV12-4 and TRBJ2-3; D might be TRBD2 (5 bases). The CDR3 runs 15 residues. Trimming took off 7 bases at V and 0 bases at J, with 14 bases between the two ends. The chain's CDR3 is CASTPRESSTDTQYF. The DNA for the CDR3 is TGTGCCAGCACTCCTAGGGAGTCTAGCACAGATACGCAGTATTTT.

The chain employs TRBV6-2 or TRBV6-3 and TRBJ2-3, with D perhaps TRBD1 or TRBD2 (6 bases each). The CDR3 has 16 residues. Germline-derived CDR1 and CDR2 are MNHEY and SVGEGT. Trimming stripped 6 bases from V and 4 bases from J, with 20 bases between. CDR3 residues: CASSPNGGRLADTQYF. CDR3 in DNA: TGTGCCAGCAGCCCGAATGGGGGGCGTCTGGCAGATACGCAGTATTTT.

The chain carries TRBV28 and TRBJ2-1, with D hard to call. CDR3 size: 13 residues. Germline V gene data show CDR1 as MDHEN and CDR2 as SYDVKM. Between the trimmed V and J ends, which lost 5 bases and 8 bases, there was a span of 13 bases. CDR3 DNA sequence: TGTGCCAGCAGTCTCCGGCCCCCCCATGAGCAGTTCTTC. Encoded protein: CASSLRPPHEQFF.

The rearrangement links TRBV6-1 to TRBJ2-1, with 11 bases fitting TRBD2. V trimming: 1 base; J trimming: 5 bases; junction bases outside the gene matches: 1. The CDR3 is made up of 15 amino acids. Germline V lookup: CDR1 MNHNS, CDR2 SASEGT. CDR3 residues: CASSEEGLADNEQFF. CDR3 DNA: TGTGCCAGCAGTGAAGAGGGACTAGCGGACAATGAGCAGTTCTTC.

This clonotype was seen a few times. J is TRBJ1-1 and V is TRBV18, with D possibly being TRBD1 (5 bases). The CDR3 consists of 15 residues. Germline CDR1 and CDR2: KGHSH and LQKENI. Trimming took 0 bases from V and 4 from J, leaving 12 bases between them. The DNA of the CDR3 is TGTGCCAGCTCACCACCTCCACGGCAGGGCACTGAAGCTTTCTTT. This sequence encodes CASSPPPRQGTEAFF. The whole variable domain, remainder taken from reference TRBV18 and TRBJ1-1, is NAGVMQNPRHLVRRRGQEARLRCSPMKGHSHVYWYRQLPEEGLKFMVYLQKENIIDESGMPKERFSAEFPKEGPSILRIQQVVRGDSAAYFCASSPPPRQGTEAFFGQGTRLTVV.

This clonotype appeared many times. V is TRBV6-1 and J is TRBJ2-7; 8 nucleotides agree with TRBD1. The CDR3 totals 17 residues. Germline V gives CDR1 MNHNS, CDR2 SASEGT. The ends lost 7 bases at V and 0 bases at J; junction bases unmatched: 14. The CDR3 DNA reads as TGTGCCAGCAACCAAAGGGGTCACAGGGGGAGCTCCTACGAGCAGTACTTC. Its protein is CASNQRGHRGSSYEQYF.

This clonotype was counted only a few times. The CDR3 DNA follows: TGTGCCAGCAGCCAAGAACGGACTCAAGGAGAGACCCAGTACTTC. Residues: CASSQERTQGETQYF. The chain is built from TRBV14 and TRBJ2-5; D may be TRBD2 (5 bases). CDR3 size: 15 residues. Germline V CDR1 and CDR2: SGHDN, FVKESK. Trimming cost V 0 bases and J 4 bases, with 12 bases left between them.

Points on this clonotype: At one end the junction does not follow the germline gene, possibly because of a read error. The chain carries TRBV6-1 and TRBJ2-7; 7 bases map to TRBD2. CDR1 and CDR2 from the germline V gene are MNHNS and SASEGT. This CDR3 comprises 13 residues. For the CDR3, the DNA is TGTGCCAGCAGGCGGGGGAGCGCCTACGGGCAGTACTTC. This encodes CASRRGSAYGQYF.

This clonotype was observed at least ten times. CDR3 in DNA: TGTGCCAGCAGTGAATGGGGACACGGGTCCTACGAGCAGTACTTC. Its protein is CASSEWGHGSYEQYF. The chain carries TRBV2 and TRBJ2-7; TRBD1 is a possible D gene (6 bases). The CDR3 extends over 15 amino acids. V was cut by 2 bases and J by 1 base, with 12 bases left in between. The germline V gene encodes CDR1 SNHLY and CDR2 FYNNEI.

This clonotype has a handful of counts. The V gene is TRBV12-3 or TRBV12-4, the J gene TRBJ1-2, with a weak D call TRBD1 (6 bases). CDR3 size: 13 residues. Trimming removed 5 bases at V and 6 bases at J, with 13 bases between. As DNA, the CDR3 is TGTGCCAGCAGTGAACAGGGTTTAGATGGCTACACCTTC. Translation: CASSEQGLDGYTF.

In its sample, this clonotype was seen a few times. This rearrangement joins TRBV7-9 to TRBJ1-5, with no clear D. The CDR3 is 14 amino acids. V was clipped by 5 bases and J by 9 bases, with 17 bases between them. CDR1 SEHNR and CDR2 FQNEAQ come from the germline V gene (reference sequence). CDR3 bases: TGTGCCAGCAGCGATGAACCGCCTCCAGGGCCCCAGCATTTT. This sequence encodes CASSDEPPPGPQHF.

A note on this clonotype: This may arise from a read error, as a much more abundant clone is one base away. V usage is TRBV12-3 or TRBV12-4 and J usage is TRBJ2-5; unclear D gene. This CDR3 has 16 residues. V lost 3 bases and J 2 bases, leaving 16 bases between the germline ends. The CDR3 sequence is CASSFTFNSPQETQYF. The CDR3 region has the DNA TGTGCCAGCAGTTTCACGTTCAACAGTCCGCAAGAGACCCAGTACTTC.

This rearrangement joins TRBV5-1 to TRBJ1-2; D uncertain. The ends were cut back, 4 bases at V and 4 bases at J, with 17 bases in the middle. From germline, CDR1 is SGHRS and CDR2 YFSETQ. CDR3 length: 15 residues. CDR3 DNA sequence: TGCGCCAGCAGCAAACTGGAAGGGAAGGGCTATGGCTACACCTTC. Protein product: CASSKLEGKGYGYTF. The full variable domain, its missing parts supplied by reference TRBV5-1 and TRBJ1-2, is KAGVTQTPRYLIKTRGQQVTLSCSPISGHRSVSWYQQTPGQGLQFLFEYFSETQRNKGNFPGRFSGRQFSNSRSEMNVSTLELGDSALYLCASSKLEGKGYGYTFGSGTRLTVV.

DNA of the CDR3: TGCGCCAGCAGCTTTGCTAGCGGGGGAAACTACGAGCAGTACTTC. Translated: CASSFASGGNYEQYF. The V gene is TRBV5-1, the J gene TRBJ2-7; 10 bases align to TRBD2. Germline V CDR1 and CDR2: SGHRS, YFSETQ. Germline trimming cut 2 bases from V and 3 bases from J; bases unmatched to any gene: 5. The CDR3 covers 15 residues.

This clonotype was found many times. The rearrangement uses TRBV5-1 and TRBJ1-1; D gene uncertain. This CDR3 is built from 13 residues. The V gene's germline CDR1 is SGHRS and CDR2 YFSETQ. V lost 7 bases, J lost 1 base, and 11 bases lay in between. This chain's CDR3 is CASSADSNTEAFF. CDR3 in DNA: TGCGCCAGCTCGGCAGATTCGAACACTGAAGCTTTCTTT.

This clonotype was counted a few times. The V gene is TRBV29-1, the J gene TRBJ1-1; D might be TRBD1 (5 bases). V lost 3 bases to trimming and J lost 6 bases, with 23 bases between them. This CDR3 is 16 amino acids long. CDR1 SQVTM and CDR2 ANQGSEA come from the germline V gene. The CDR3 DNA follows: TGCAGCGTTGAGGGCCTTCGACTGAGGGGCGGTGCTGAAGCTTTCTTT. Translation: CSVEGLRLRGGAEAFF.